Below, 17 T cell receptor beta chains from the same sample are listed, as sequenced in a study of control samples from healthy donors and cancer patients. The table came from immunoSEQ multiplex PCR; TCRdb's copy has only in-frame clones and leaves some out. The table lists roughly 120,000 clones, roughly 91% of them singletons. Sequencing input: PBMCs. All receptors derive from a man aged 50 to 60 with head and neck cancer.

This clone has a single count. V and J are TRBV4-2 and TRBJ1-3; the D gene is possibly TRBD1 (5 bases). CDR1 is LGHNA and CDR2 is YNFKEQ in the germline V gene. With 1 base removed from V and 1 base from J, the gap between germline ends came to 8 bases. CDR3 length: 15 amino acids. The CDR3, as DNA: TGTGCCAGCAGCCAAGGGCGGGGGTCTGGAAACACCATATATTTT. Encoded protein: CASSQGRGSGNTIYF.

V is TRBV7-9 and J is TRBJ2-5; TRBD2 matches 13 bases. The junction had 5 bases not matched to a gene; V was cut back by 1 base and J by 3 bases. The germline CDR1 and CDR2 sequences are SEHNR and FQNEAQ (reference sequence). This CDR3 is built from 17 residues. CDR3 in amino acids: CASSLGTGLAGKETQYF. CDR3 bases: TGTGCCAGCAGCTTAGGGACGGGACTAGCGGGGAAAGAGACCCAGTACTTC. The entire variable domain, with the rest obtained from reference TRBV7-9 and TRBJ2-5, is as follows: DTGVSQNPRHKITKRGQNVTFRCDPISEHNRLYWYRQTLGQGPEFLTYFQNEAQLEKSRLLSDRFSAERPKGSFSTLEIQRTEQGDSAMYLCASSLGTGLAGKETQYFGPGTRLLVL.

This sequence joins TRBV4-2 and TRBJ2-6; no clear D gene. The germline V gene encodes CDR1 LGHNA and CDR2 YNFKEQ. Between the trimmed V and J ends, which lost 1 base and 2 bases, there was a span of 6 bases. This CDR3 has 15 residues. The CDR3 nucleotides are TGTGCCAGCAGCCAAGGACCCACTGGGGCCAACGTCCTGACTTTC. Amino acids: CASSQGPTGANVLTF.

The chain has TRBV24-1 and TRBJ2-1, with TRBD1 as a possible D gene (6 bases). Trimming removed 0 bases at V and 10 bases at J, with 6 bases between. Germline V CDR1 and CDR2: KGHDR, SFDVKD. This CDR3 is 12 amino acids long. CDR3 in DNA: TGTGCCACCAGTGATTTGGACAGGGAGCAGTTCTTC. Protein product: CATSDLDREQFF.

V and J are TRBV2 and TRBJ1-4, with D possibly being TRBD1 (6 bases). The CDR3 has 15 amino acids. V lost 5 bases, J lost 8 bases, and 18 bases lay in between. Germline CDR1 and CDR2: SNHLY and FYNNEI. In DNA form, the CDR3 reads TGTGCCAGCAGTTCTCAACAGGGCGGTAACGAAAAACTGTTTTTT. Its protein is CASSSQQGGNEKLFF.

The gene calls are TRBV3-1 (or the pseudogene TRBV3-2) and TRBJ2-5; 8 bases match TRBD2. Trimming removed 3 bases from V and 4 bases from J; junction bases left unmatched: 7. This CDR3 has 15 amino acids. The germline gives CDR1 LGHDT, CDR2 YNNKEL (reference sequence). As DNA, the CDR3 is TGTGCCAGCAGCCATCGGACTAGCCCAGGAGAGACCCAGTACTTC. Amino acid sequence: CASSHRTSPGETQYF.

V and J are TRBV14 and TRBJ1-3; D ambiguous. Per the germline V gene, CDR1 is SGHDN and CDR2 is FVKESK. The V end lost 1 base, the J end lost 4 bases, and 8 bases lay between the germline ends. The CDR3 contains 14 residues. CDR3 residues: CASSQGIRGNTIYF. The CDR3, as DNA: TGTGCCAGCAGCCAAGGGATACGGGGAAACACCATATATTTT.

This clone has only one observation. The V call is TRBV4-3, the J call TRBJ1-2; TRBD1 might be the D (5 bases). From germline, CDR1 is LGHNA and CDR2 YSLEER. Trimming pared 0 bases from V and 3 bases from J, leaving 11 bases between. The CDR3 is 15 residues long. DNA of the CDR3: TGCGCCAGCAGCCAAGATGGCAGGGCAGACTATGGCTACACCTTC. This translates into CASSQDGRADYGYTF.

The chain joins TRBV7-2 to TRBJ1-1; TRBD1 might be the D (5 bases). Germline values: CDR1 SGHTA, CDR2 FQGNSA. The V gene lost 1 base and the J gene lost 5 bases, with 11 bases spanning the gap. This CDR3 spans 14 amino acids. The CDR3, as DNA: TGTGCCAGCAGCTTAGTTCATGGGGGGACTGAAGCTTTCTTT. Encoded protein: CASSLVHGGTEAFF.

As to this clone: The junction differs from germline at one of its ends, possibly a read error. V is TRBV6-5 and J is TRBJ1-6, with D uncertain. Germline V gene data show CDR1 as MNHEY and CDR2 as SVGAGI. The CDR3 totals 13 residues. The chain's CDR3 is CASSYSNNSPLHF. DNA of the CDR3: TGTGCCAGCAGTTACTCCAATAATTCACCCCTCCACTTT.

The CDR3: CASRTSGGRDTQYF. CDR3 nucleotides: TGTGCCAGTCGCACTAGCGGGGGACGCGATACGCAGTATTTT. V usage is TRBV19 and J usage is TRBJ2-3; 11 bases line up with TRBD2. CDR1 and CDR2 from the germline V gene are LNHDA and SQIVND (reference sequence). The CDR3 loop spans 14 amino acids. V shed 8 bases, J shed 6 bases, and the junction held 7 bases outside the gene matches.

J is TRBJ2-3 and V is TRBV5-1; 8 nucleotides align to TRBD2. The CDR3 loop spans 16 amino acids. The V segment lost 3 bases and the J segment 2 bases; nucleotides outside the gene matches: 8. CDR1 and CDR2 from the germline V gene are SGHRS and YFSETQ. The CDR3 protein is CASSSGVAGFTDTQYF. DNA for the CDR3: TGCGCCAGCAGCTCTGGGGTAGCGGGGTTCACAGATACGCAGTATTTT.

V is TRBV5-1 and J is TRBJ2-3, with D possibly being TRBD2 (5 bases). The CDR3 has 15 residues. CDR1 SGHRS and CDR2 YFSETQ come from the germline V gene. Trimming shortened V by 4 bases and J by 0 bases, and 12 bases separated the two germline ends. This CDR3 reads CASSPTDWSTDTQYF. CDR3 nucleotides: TGCGCCAGCAGCCCGACGGACTGGAGCACAGATACGCAGTATTTT.

This clone appeared a few times. The J gene is TRBJ2-7, the V gene TRBV7-2; D is undetermined. The germline CDR1 and CDR2 sequences are SGHTA and FQGNSA. This CDR3 contains 15 residues. V lost 4 bases to trimming and J lost 9 bases, with 22 bases between them. This CDR3 reads CASSSFSRAGFGQYF. The CDR3 bases are TGTGCCAGCAGCTCCTTTTCCCGGGCCGGCTTCGGGCAGTACTTC.

This chain joins TRBV6-5 and TRBJ1-1, with 7 bases that match TRBD1. The CDR3 spans 14 residues. J gave up 6 bases and V 4 bases, and 8 bases lay outside the gene matches. CDR1 MNHEY and CDR2 SVGAGI come from the germline V gene. This CDR3 is CASSSFGQVPEAFF. The CDR3 DNA reads TGTGCCAGCAGTTCATTTGGACAGGTACCTGAAGCTTTCTTT.

This clone has only one observation. The gene calls are TRBV4-2 and TRBJ2-7, with 10 bases fitting TRBD2. This CDR3 has 17 residues. The junction had 13 bases not matched to a gene; V was cut back by 3 bases and J by 5 bases. Germline loops: CDR1 LGHNA, CDR2 YNFKEQ. The CDR3 coding sequence is TGTGCCAGCAGCCACCCCGTTCGCTCTAGCGGGGGAAACGAGCAGTACTTC. Its protein is CASSHPVRSSGGNEQYF.

The chain recombines TRBV24-1 with TRBJ2-7; D possibly uses TRBD1 or TRBD2 (5 bases each). Germline V lookup: CDR1 KGHDR, CDR2 SFDVKD. This CDR3 contains 16 residues. With 2 bases removed from V and 3 bases from J, the gap between germline ends came to 16 bases. In DNA, the CDR3 is TGTGCCACCAGTGATTCGCATCACCGGGACGGCTACGAGCAGTACTTC. This translates into CATSDSHHRDGYEQYF.